This TCR beta chain was sequenced during a study of T-cell memory formation after mild COVID-19. Overall study context: TCR clusters were largely donor specific. Study-wide findings and caveats: Memory cells collected pre-infection included some clones that later responded, suggesting cross-reactive memory joined. Contracting CD4+ clones sat mainly in CM and EM; CD8+ in EMRA.

CDR3 length equals 15 residues. V shed 5 bases and J 6 bases; nucleotides not matched to a gene: 10. Germline V CDR1 and CDR2: SGHVS, FQNEAQ. TCRdb reprocessed the 5' RACE reads with MiXCR, giving one entry per CDR3 protein. The sample lists about 400,000 distinct CDR3 sequences, around 22% occurring once. Of note for this clonotype: No antigen is known for it.

The chain joins TRBV7-8 to TRBJ2-1, with 7 nucleotides matching TRBD2. This TCR was sampled from an adult woman who had mild COVID-19 (a few samples of this study predate the infection). Cell type and time point are not known. The sequencing input was PBMCs or a T cell subset sorted from them (not recorded which). CDR3 DNA sequence: TGTGCCAGCAGCCCCTCCGGGACTACCACCAATGAGCAGTTCTTC. This gives the protein CASSPSGTTTNEQFF. The full variable domain, rest sourced from reference TRBV7-8 and TRBJ2-1, is GAGVSQSPRYKVAKRGQDVALRCDPISGHVSLFWYQQALGQGPEFLTYFQNEAQLDKSGLPSDRFFAERPEGSVSTLKIQRTQQEDSAVYLCASSPSGTTTNEQFFGPGTRLTVL.